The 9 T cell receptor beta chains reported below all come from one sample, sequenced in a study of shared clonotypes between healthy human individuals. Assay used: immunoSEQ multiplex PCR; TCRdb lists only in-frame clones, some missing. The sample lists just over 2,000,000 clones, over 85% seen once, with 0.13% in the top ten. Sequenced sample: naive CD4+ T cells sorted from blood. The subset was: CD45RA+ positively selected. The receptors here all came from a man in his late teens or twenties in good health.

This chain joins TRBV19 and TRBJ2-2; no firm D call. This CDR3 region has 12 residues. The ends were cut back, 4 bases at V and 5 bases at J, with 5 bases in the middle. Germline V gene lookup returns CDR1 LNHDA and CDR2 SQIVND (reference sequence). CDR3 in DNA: TGTGCCAGTAGTACATTTACCGGGGAGCTGTTTTTT. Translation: CASSTFTGELFF.

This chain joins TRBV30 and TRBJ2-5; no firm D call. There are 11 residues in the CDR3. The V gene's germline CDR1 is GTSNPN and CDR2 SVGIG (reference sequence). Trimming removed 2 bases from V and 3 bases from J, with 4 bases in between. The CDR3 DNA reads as TGTGCCTGGAGTAAAAAAGAGACCCAGTACTTC. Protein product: CAWSKKETQYF. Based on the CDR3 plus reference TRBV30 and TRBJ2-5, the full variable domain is SQTIHQWPATLVQPVGSPLSLECTVEGTSNPNLYWYRQAAGRGLQLLFYSVGIGQISSEVPQNLSASRPQDRQFILSSKKLLLSDSGFYLCAWSKKETQYFGPGTRLLVL.

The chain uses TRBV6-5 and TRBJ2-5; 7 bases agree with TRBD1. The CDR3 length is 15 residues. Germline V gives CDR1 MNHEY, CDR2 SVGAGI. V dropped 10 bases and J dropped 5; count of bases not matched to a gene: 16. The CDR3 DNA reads TGTGCCACCTCCAGGCCGGACAGCAGGGGGGAGACCCAGTACTTC. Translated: CATSRPDSRGETQYF.

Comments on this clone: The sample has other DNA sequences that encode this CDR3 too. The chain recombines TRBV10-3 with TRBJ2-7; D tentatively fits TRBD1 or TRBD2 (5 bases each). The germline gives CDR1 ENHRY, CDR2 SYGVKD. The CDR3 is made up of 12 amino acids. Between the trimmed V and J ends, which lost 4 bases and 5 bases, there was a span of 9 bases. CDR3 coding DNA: TGTGCCATCAGTGTTGGGGGAGACGAGCAGTACTTC. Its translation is CAISVGGDEQYF.

The CDR3, as DNA: TGCGCCAGCAGCCAAGATGTAGGGGCGCGCACAGATACGCAGTATTTT. Translating it yields CASSQDVGARTDTQYF. V is TRBV4-3 and J is TRBJ2-3, with D possibly matching TRBD1 (5 bases). Germline V CDR1 and CDR2: LGHNA, YSLEER. The CDR3 totals 16 residues. V dropped 0 bases and J dropped 1 base, with 11 bases sitting between them.

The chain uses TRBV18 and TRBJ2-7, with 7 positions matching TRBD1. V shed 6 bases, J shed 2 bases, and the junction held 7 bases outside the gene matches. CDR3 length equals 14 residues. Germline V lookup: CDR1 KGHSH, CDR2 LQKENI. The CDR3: CASSLDRPTYEQYF. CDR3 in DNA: TGTGCCAGCTCCCTGGACAGGCCAACCTACGAGCAGTACTTC.

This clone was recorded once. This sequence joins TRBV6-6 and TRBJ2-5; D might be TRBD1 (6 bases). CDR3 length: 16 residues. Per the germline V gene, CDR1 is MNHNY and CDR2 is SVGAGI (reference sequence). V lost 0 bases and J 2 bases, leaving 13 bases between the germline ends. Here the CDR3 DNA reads TGTGCCAGCAGTTACTCGATAGGAACAGGGCAAGAGACCCAGTACTTC. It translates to CASSYSIGTGQETQYF.

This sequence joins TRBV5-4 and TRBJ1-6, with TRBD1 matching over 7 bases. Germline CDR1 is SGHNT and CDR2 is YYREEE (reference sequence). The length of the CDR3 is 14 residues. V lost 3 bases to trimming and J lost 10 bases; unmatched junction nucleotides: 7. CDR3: CASSSKGAGSPLHF. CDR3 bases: TGTGCCAGCAGCTCAAAGGGGGCGGGCTCACCCCTCCACTTT.

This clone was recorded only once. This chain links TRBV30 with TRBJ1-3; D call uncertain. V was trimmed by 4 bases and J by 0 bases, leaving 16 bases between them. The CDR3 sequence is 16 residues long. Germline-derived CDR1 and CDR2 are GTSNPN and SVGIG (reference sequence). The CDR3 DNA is TGTGCCTGGAAGGTCATAGGTGCAAGCTCTGGAAACACCATATATTTT. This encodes CAWKVIGASSGNTIYF.